The 16 T cell receptor beta chains given below trace back to one sample, sequenced in a study of blood T cell repertoires in COVID-19. The data were produced by immunoSEQ multiplex PCR, yet TCRdb's version contains in-frame clones alone and is incomplete. The repertoire holds a few hundred thousand clones, with less than 90% as singletons. The sequencing input was PBMCs or T cells enriched from blood (not recorded which). These receptors were taken from a woman aged 25-40 years who had recovered from COVID-19.

The chain is built from TRBV12-3 or TRBV12-4 and TRBJ2-7, with 8 bases identical to TRBD1. The CDR3 sequence is 13 residues long. The trim removed 6 bases at V and 3 bases at J, leaving 4 bases unmatched. This CDR3 is CASRGTGYYEQYF. The CDR3 DNA is TGTGCCAGCAGGGGGACAGGATACTACGAGCAGTACTTC.

This chain uses TRBV27 with TRBJ1-4; D not certain. Trimming pared 2 bases from V and 8 bases from J, leaving 9 bases between. The CDR3 runs to 13 residues. CDR1 is MNHEY and CDR2 is SMNVEV in the germline V gene (reference sequence). Here the CDR3 reads CASSLEGREKLFF. DNA of the CDR3: TGTGCCAGCAGTTTAGAGGGTCGGGAAAAACTGTTTTTT.

The J gene is TRBJ1-2, the V gene TRBV5-1, with 7 bases that match TRBD1. The CDR3 contains 14 residues. V lost 1 base, J lost 3 bases, and 3 bases stayed unmatched. Per the germline V gene, CDR1 is SGHRS and CDR2 is YFSETQ. CDR3 in amino acids: CASSLHTGDYGYTF. The CDR3 nucleotides read TGCGCCAGCAGCTTGCACACAGGGGACTATGGCTACACCTTC.

This clone was picked up one time. The chain combines TRBV4-3 with TRBJ1-4, with D possibly being TRBD1 (6 bases). V was cut by 4 bases and J by 4 bases, with 13 bases left in between. The CDR3 contains 15 residues. From germline, CDR1 is LGHNA and CDR2 YSLEER. The CDR3, as DNA: TGCGCCAGCAGCCCGGGGGGACACCTTAATGAAAAACTGTTTTTT. Protein sequence: CASSPGGHLNEKLFF.

V usage is TRBV28 and J usage is TRBJ2-1, with D maybe TRBD2 (7 bases). Looked up from germline, CDR1 is MDHEN and CDR2 is SYDVKM. The V end was cut by 3 bases, the J end by 9 bases, with 15 bases between. This CDR3 has 14 residues. The CDR3 DNA sequence: TGTGCCAGCAGTTTTATCGGGGGGCTACGTGAGCAGTTCTTC. The encoded protein is CASSFIGGLREQFF. The whole variable domain, remainder taken from reference TRBV28 and TRBJ2-1, is DVKVTQSSRYLVKRTGEKVFLECVQDMDHENMFWYRQDPGLGLRLIYFSYDVKMKEKGDIPEGYSVSREKKERFSLILESASTNQTSMYLCASSFIGGLREQFFGPGTRLTVL.

The chain combines TRBV6-4 with TRBJ1-1, with TRBD1 identical over 8 bases. The trim removed 4 bases at V and 1 base at J, leaving 5 bases unmatched. Germline CDR1 is MRHNA and CDR2 is SNTAGT. The CDR3 has 15 residues. The CDR3 protein is CASSATGQGNTEAFF. Written as DNA, the CDR3 is TGTGCCAGCAGTGCGACCGGACAGGGGAACACTGAAGCTTTCTTT.

The chain has TRBV19 and TRBJ1-2; 10 bases map to TRBD1. Germline V CDR1 and CDR2: LNHDA, SQIVND (reference sequence). This CDR3 comprises 17 residues. The trim removed 7 bases at V and 4 bases at J, leaving 15 bases unmatched. CDR3 coding DNA: TGTGCCAGTACCAACCGCCCGGGACAGGGGTTCGGCTATGGCTACACCTTC. As protein: CASTNRPGQGFGYGYTF.

This clone was observed once. The same CDR3 arises from other DNA sequences in this sample as well. The chain employs TRBV18 and TRBJ2-2; D not resolved. Trimming removed 0 bases at V and 5 bases at J, with 7 bases between. Germline CDR1 reads KGHSH; CDR2 reads LQKENI. This CDR3 has 14 amino acids. Here the CDR3 reads CASSPPADTGELFF. The DNA for the CDR3 is TGTGCCAGCTCACCACCGGCGGATACCGGGGAGCTGTTTTTT.

The genes are TRBV7-8 and TRBJ1-2, with D possibly matching TRBD1 (6 bases). Trimming removed 2 bases at V and 11 bases at J, with 15 bases between. Per germline, CDR1 SGHVS and CDR2 FQNEAQ. This CDR3 has 13 amino acids. The CDR3 sequence: CASSLNRQVGYTF. The CDR3 DNA sequence: TGTGCCAGCAGCTTAAATCGACAGGTTGGATACACCTTC.

CDR3 protein: CASSPPTGSSYNEQFF. The CDR3 DNA follows: TGTGCCAGTAGCCCACCTACAGGGAGCTCCTACAATGAGCAGTTCTTC. This chain uses TRBV19 with TRBJ2-1; possibly TRBD1 for D (6 bases). V was cut by 6 bases and J by 0 bases, with 15 bases left in between. In germline, CDR1 is LNHDA, CDR2 SQIVND (reference sequence). The CDR3 covers 16 residues.

V is TRBV4-2 and J is TRBJ1-1, with D possibly matching TRBD1 (5 bases). CDR1 and CDR2 from the germline V gene are LGHNA and YNFKEQ. V dropped 3 bases and J dropped 5 bases, with 16 bases sitting between them. CDR3 length: 15 residues. This CDR3 is CASSQTPEGTTEAFF. The CDR3 DNA sequence: TGTGCCAGCAGCCAGACCCCTGAGGGGACTACTGAAGCTTTCTTT.

V and J are TRBV15 and TRBJ2-2; tentative D call: TRBD2 (6 bases). Germline CDR1 is LNHNV and CDR2 is YYDKDF (reference sequence). V was clipped by 0 bases and J by 4 bases, with 9 bases between them. CDR3 length: 15 amino acids. The CDR3 sequence: CATSREGRPTGELFF. Here the CDR3 DNA reads TGTGCCACCAGCAGAGAGGGGAGGCCCACCGGGGAGCTGTTTTTT.

The chain carries TRBV19 and TRBJ2-7; TRBD1 matches 11 bases. The ends lost 5 bases at V and 7 bases at J; junction bases unmatched: 10. From germline, CDR1 is LNHDA and CDR2 SQIVND (reference sequence). The length of the CDR3 is 15 residues. The CDR3 loop is CASSSRDRGAWEQYF. The CDR3 coding sequence is TGTGCCAGTAGTTCTCGGGACAGGGGGGCGTGGGAGCAGTACTTC.

The chain joins TRBV6-1 to TRBJ2-3; 7 bases are a match to TRBD1. This CDR3 has 16 residues. With 4 bases clipped from V and 0 bases from J, the junction kept 7 bases outside the gene matches. CDR1 MNHNS and CDR2 SASEGT come from the germline V gene. CDR3 sequence: CASSVQGTVSTDTQYF. DNA of the CDR3: TGTGCCAGCAGTGTACAGGGGACAGTAAGCACAGATACGCAGTATTTT.

The chain joins TRBV19 to TRBJ2-2; 8 positions match TRBD2. CDR1 and CDR2 from the germline V gene are LNHDA and SQIVND (reference sequence). The V gene end was trimmed by 7 bases and the J gene end by 3 bases; junction bases not matched to a gene: 4. There are 14 residues in the CDR3. Here the CDR3 reads CASNTGGDTGELFF. CDR3 bases: TGTGCCAGTAACACGGGGGGGGACACCGGGGAGCTGTTTTTT.

The rearrangement joins TRBV28 to TRBJ2-1, with D unresolved. This CDR3 is 13 amino acids long. The V gene lost 3 bases and the J gene lost 5 bases, with 8 bases spanning the gap. Germline V gene data show CDR1 as MDHEN and CDR2 as SYDVKM. The DNA for the CDR3 is TGTGCCAGCAGTTTCTACCGCAACAATGAGCAGTTCTTC. Amino acid sequence: CASSFYRNNEQFF.